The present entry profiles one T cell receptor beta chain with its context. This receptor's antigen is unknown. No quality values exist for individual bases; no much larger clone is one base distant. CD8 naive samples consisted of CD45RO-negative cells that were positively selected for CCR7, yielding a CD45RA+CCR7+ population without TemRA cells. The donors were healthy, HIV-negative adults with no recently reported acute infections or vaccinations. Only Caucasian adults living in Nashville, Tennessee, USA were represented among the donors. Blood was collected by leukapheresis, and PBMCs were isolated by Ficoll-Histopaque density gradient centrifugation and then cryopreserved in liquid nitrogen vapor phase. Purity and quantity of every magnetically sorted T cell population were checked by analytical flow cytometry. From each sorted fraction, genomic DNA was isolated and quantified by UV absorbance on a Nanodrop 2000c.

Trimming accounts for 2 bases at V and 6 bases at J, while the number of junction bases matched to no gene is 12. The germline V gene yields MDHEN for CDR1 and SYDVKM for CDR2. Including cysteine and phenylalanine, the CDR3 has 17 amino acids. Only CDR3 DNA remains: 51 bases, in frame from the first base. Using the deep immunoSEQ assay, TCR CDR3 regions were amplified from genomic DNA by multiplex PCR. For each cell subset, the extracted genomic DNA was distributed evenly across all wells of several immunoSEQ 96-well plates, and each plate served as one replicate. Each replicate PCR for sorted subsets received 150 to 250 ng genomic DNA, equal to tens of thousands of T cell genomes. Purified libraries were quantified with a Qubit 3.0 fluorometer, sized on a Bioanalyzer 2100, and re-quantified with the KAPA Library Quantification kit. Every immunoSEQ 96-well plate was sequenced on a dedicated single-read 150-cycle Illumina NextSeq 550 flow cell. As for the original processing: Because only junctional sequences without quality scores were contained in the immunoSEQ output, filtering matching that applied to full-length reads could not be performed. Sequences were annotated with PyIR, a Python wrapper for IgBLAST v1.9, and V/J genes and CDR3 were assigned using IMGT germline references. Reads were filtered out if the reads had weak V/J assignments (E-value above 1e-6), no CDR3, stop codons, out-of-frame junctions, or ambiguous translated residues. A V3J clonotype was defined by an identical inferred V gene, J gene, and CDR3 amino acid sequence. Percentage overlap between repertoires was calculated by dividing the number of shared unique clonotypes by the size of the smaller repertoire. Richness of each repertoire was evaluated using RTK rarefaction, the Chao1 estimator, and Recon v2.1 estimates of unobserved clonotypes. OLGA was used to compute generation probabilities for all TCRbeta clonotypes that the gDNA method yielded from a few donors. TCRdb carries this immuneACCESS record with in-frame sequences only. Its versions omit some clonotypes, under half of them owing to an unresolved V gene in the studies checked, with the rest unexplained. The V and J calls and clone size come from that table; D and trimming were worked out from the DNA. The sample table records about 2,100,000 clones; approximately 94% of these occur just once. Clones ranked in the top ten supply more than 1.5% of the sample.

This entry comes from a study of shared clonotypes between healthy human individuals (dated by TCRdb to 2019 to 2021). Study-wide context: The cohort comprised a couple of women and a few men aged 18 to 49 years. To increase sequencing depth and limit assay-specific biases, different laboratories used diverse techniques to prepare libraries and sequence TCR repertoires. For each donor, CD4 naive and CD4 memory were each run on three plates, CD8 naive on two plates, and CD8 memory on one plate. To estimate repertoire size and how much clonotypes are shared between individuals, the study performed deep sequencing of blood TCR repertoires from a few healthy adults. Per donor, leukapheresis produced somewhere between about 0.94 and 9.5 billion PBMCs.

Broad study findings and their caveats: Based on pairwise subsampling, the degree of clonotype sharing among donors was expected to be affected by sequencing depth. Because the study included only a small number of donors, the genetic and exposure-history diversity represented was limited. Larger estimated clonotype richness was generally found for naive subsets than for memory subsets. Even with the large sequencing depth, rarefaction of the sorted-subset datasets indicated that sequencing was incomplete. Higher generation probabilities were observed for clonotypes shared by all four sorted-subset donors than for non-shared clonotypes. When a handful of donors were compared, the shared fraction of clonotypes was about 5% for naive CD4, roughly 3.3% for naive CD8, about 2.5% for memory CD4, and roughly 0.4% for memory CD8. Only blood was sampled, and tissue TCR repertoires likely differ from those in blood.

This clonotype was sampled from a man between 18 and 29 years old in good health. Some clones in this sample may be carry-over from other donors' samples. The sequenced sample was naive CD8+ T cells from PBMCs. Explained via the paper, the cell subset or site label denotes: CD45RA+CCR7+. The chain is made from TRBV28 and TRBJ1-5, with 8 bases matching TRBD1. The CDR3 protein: CASSLRSPGGWGQPQHF. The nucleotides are TGTGCCAGCAGTTTACGTTCCCCAGGGGGCTGGGGTCAGCCCCAGCATTTT.